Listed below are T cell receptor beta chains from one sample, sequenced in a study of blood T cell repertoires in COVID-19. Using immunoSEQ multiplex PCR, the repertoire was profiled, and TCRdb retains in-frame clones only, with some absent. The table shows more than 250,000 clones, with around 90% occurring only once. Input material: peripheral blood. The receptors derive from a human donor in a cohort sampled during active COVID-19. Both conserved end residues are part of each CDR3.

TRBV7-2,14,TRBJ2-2,CASSTTRNLGELFF
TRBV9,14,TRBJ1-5,CASSPKVAGQPQHF
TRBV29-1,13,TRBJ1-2,CSVRQGSSFGYTF
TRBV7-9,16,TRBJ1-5,CASSGTGTGGDQPQHF
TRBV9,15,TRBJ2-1,CASSPWTGGSNEQFF
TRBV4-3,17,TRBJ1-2,CASSQDERQVEYYGYTF
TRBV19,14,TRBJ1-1,CASSLTGGITEAFF
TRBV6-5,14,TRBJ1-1,CASSYSRAYTEAFF
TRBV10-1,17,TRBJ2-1,CASSESHRDRGQDEQFF
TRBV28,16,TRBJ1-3,CASTEPGQGVGNTIYF
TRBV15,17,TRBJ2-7,CATSSALWEGIAYEQYF
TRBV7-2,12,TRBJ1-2,CASSFRGDGYTF
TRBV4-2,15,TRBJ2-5,CASRKLAGGEETQYF
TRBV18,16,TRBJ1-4,CASSPERLATNEKLFF
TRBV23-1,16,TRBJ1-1,CASSHTRQGANTEAFF
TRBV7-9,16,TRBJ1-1,CASTRNSMLMNTEAFF
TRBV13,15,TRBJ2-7,CASSPLVDSSYEQYF
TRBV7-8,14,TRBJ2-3,CASSLATVFNTQYF
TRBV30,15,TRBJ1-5,CAWSVTTGGNQPQHF
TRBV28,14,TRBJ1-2,CASSFRDRHYGYTF
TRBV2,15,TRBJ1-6,CASRLQGLGNSPLHF
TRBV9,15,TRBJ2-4,CASSVAGGSKNIQYF
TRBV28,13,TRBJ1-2,CASSPLRDYGYTF
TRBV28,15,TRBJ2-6,CATHMTPLGANVLTF
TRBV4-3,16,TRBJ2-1,CASSPRPASGIDEQFF
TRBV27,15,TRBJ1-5,CASRLQGSGNQPQHF
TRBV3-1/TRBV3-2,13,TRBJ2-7,CASSQYIGGEQYF
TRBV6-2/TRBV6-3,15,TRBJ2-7,CASSYSGGAWGEQYF
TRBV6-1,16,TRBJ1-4,CASSDLLQGAGEKLFF
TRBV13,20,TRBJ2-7,CASSFLGTSGAESLSYEQYF
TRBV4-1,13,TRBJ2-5,CASSQDPEETQYF
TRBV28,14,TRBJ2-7,CASSSRDIYYEQYF
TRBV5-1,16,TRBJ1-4,CASSLDGGPTNEKLFF
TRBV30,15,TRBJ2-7,CAWSPTSGSPYEQYF
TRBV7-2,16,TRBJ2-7,CASSLVRGRVTYEQYF
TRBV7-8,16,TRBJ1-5,CASSLEGQGAYQPQHF
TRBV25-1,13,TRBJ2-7,CASSRQGTYEQYF
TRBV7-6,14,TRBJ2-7,CASSQLSPNYEQYF
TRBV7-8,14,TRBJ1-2,CASSQMGQSYGYTF
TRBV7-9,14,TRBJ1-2,CASRLPGTGYGYTF
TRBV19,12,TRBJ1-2,CASSQAVYGYTF
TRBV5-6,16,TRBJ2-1,CASSLPRLGLENEQFF
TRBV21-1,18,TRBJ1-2,CASSKDIGSRWAYYGYTF
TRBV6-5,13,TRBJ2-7,CASHRDQTGEQYF